This is a list of T cell receptor beta chains from one sample in a study of technical replicates of blood from a handful of donors. Sequenced by immunoSEQ multiplex PCR; TCRdb stores in-frame clones only, minus some. In the table there are 79,000 or so clones, 85% to 95% of which are singletons. Sequencing input: T cells isolated from PBMCs. These receptors all stem from a human donor in good health. CDR3s include the opening cysteine and the closing phenylalanine or tryptophan. D genes are given only for firm matches. Only part of the rows carry a size: once, few, many, or a class if the clone is expanded.

d_call,j_call,clone_size,v_call,cdr3_nt,cdr3_aa
-,TRBJ2-7,-,TRBV10-2,TGCGCCAGCAGTGCCGGAGGGTTTCAGCACTCCTACGAGCAGTACTTC,CASSAGGFQHSYEQYF
-,TRBJ2-7,-,TRBV6-1,TGTGCCAGCAGTGAAGCGACCGGGGGTGTCTACGAGCAGTACTTC,CASSEATGGVYEQYF
-,TRBJ2-7,-,TRBV5-1,TGCGCCAGCAGCTTGGAATCCGGGGAAGGGTACGAGCAGTACTTC,CASSLESGEGYEQYF
-,TRBJ2-7,-,TRBV27,TGTGCCAGCAGTTTAGGAGGATCCTCCTACGAGCAGTACTTC,CASSLGGSSYEQYF
-,TRBJ1-2,-,TRBV6-5,TGTGCCAGCAGTTACACAGGGTACTATGGCTACACCTTC,CASSYTGYYGYTF
-,TRBJ2-5,-,TRBV19,TGTGCCAGTAGTATGCGAGATCTGGAGACCCAGTACTTC,CASSMRDLETQYF
-,TRBJ1-2,-,TRBV21-1,TGTGCCAGCAGCAAAGTTACTTACAGGCGAAGAGGCTACACCTTC,CASSKVTYRRRGYTF
-,TRBJ2-7,-,TRBV7-3,TGTGCCAGCAGCCCCCCAGGTTCCTACGAGCAGTACTTC,CASSPPGSYEQYF
-,TRBJ1-1,-,TRBV10-1,TGCGCCAGCAGGAAGTTCACTTCGGTTGTGAACACTGAAGCTTTCTTT,CASRKFTSVVNTEAFF
TRBD2,TRBJ2-1,-,TRBV5-1,TGCGCCAGCAGCCTGAGCGGGAACTCCTACAATGAGCAGTTCTTC,CASSLSGNSYNEQFF
-,TRBJ1-1,-,TRBV30,TGTGCCTGGGAGGAGAGAGAGACTGAAGCTTTCTTT,CAWEERETEAFF
-,TRBJ1-2,-,TRBV11-2,TGTGCCAGCAGGACTCCTTCAGGGGAGAATGGCTACACCTTC,CASRTPSGENGYTF
-,TRBJ1-3,-,TRBV9,TGTGCCAGCAGCGGGGGGGTCCCGCGCGGAAACACCATATATTTT,CASSGGVPRGNTIYF
-,TRBJ1-2,-,TRBV5-1,TGCGCCAGCAGTCGAGAGTCCTATGGCTACACCTTC,CASSRESYGYTF
TRBD1,TRBJ1-5,once,TRBV6-1,TGTGCCAGCAGTGGCTCCTACCAGGGGGGTAAGCCCCAGCATTTT,CASSGSYQGGKPQHF
TRBD2,TRBJ2-7,-,TRBV27,TGTGCCAGCAGCTCCACGGGGGGGGATTACGAGCAGTACTTC,CASSSTGGDYEQYF
-,TRBJ1-5,-,TRBV11-2,TGTGCCAGCAGCTTAGCAGGGAACAATCAGCCCCAGCATTTT,CASSLAGNNQPQHF
-,TRBJ2-7,-,TRBV27,TGTGCCAGCAGTTTAGGTAGGGGGTCCGGCTACGAGCAGTACTTC,CASSLGRGSGYEQYF
-,TRBJ2-3,-,TRBV2,TGTGCCAGCAGTTACCTTATCCTGACAGGGGAGGGAACAGATACGCAGTATTTT,CASSYLILTGEGTDTQYF
TRBD1,TRBJ2-7,-,TRBV5-4,TGTGCCAGCAGTTTAGCAGGGGGAAACTACGAGCAGTACTTC,CASSLAGGNYEQYF